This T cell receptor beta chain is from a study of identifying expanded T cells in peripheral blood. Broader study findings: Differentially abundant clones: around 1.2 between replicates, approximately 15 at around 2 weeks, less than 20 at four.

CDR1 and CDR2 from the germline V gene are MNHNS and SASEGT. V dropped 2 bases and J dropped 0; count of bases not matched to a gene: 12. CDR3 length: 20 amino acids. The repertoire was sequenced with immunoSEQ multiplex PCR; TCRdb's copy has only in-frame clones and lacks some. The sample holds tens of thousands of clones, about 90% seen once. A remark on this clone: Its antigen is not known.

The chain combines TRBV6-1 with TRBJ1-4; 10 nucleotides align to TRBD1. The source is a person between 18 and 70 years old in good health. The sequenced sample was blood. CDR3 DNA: TGTGCCAGCAGTGAATCCGGACAGGGGGTCATAGGGGCAACTAATGAAAAACTGTTTTTT. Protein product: CASSESGQGVIGATNEKLFF.